This T cell receptor beta chain was identified during a study of T cell responses to AZD1222 COVID-19 vaccine. Study-wide findings and caveats: Seropositive at baseline were only a handful of AZD1222 recipients. CD4 TCRs linked to vaccination spanned spike, dominating at 160-218 and 743-854. Spike-specific TCR breadth and depth grew following two AZD1222 doses.

Pooling was applied to second doses at about 4 or about 12 weeks. Only in-frame clones appear in the TCRdb table, and some are missing; sequencing was by immunoSEQ multiplex PCR. This repertoire shows some 180,000 clones, around 90% found once; its top ten account for approximately 1.9%. Germline CDR1 MNHNS, CDR2 SASEGT. The CDR3 contains 15 residues. J gave up 4 bases and V 6 bases, and 9 bases lay outside the gene matches. As regards this clone: Its antigen is currently unknown.

This clonotype was obtained from an adult who received the AZD1222 COVID-19 vaccine. Sequenced material: peripheral blood, taken 28 days after the second AZD1222 dose. This chain joins TRBV6-1 and TRBJ2-3, with 8 nucleotides matching TRBD1. The CDR3 DNA follows: TGTGCCAGCAGACACAGGGGGATGGCGGCAGATACGCAGTATTTT. This translates into CASRHRGMAADTQYF.